This entry lists 29 T cell receptor beta chains sequenced from one sample in a study of regulatory T cells in long-lasting Graves disease (dated by TCRdb to about 2021). The method behind the library was multiplex PCR. Sequencing relied on an Illumina HiSeq 4000. CDR3 regions were amplified by Arm-PCR with iRepertoire HTBI primers to construct TCR beta libraries. TCRdb reprocessing: public reads trimmed at Q25 with fastp, clones called with MiXCR, in-frame beta chains kept. Rows with a matching CDR3 protein are joined into one entry that keeps the most common DNA and genes. Across this sample there are more than 400,000 distinct CDR3 sequences, with 16% seen only once. Around 10% of the sample is held by the ten biggest clonotypes. The time point tag for this specimen amounts to: newly diagnosed GD, antithyroid drugs for less than 3 months. For both TCR sequencing and RNA sequencing, RNA was extracted from PBMCs using TRIzol.

This sample also appeared in a second study, on T cells in Graves' hyperthyroidism and ophthalmopathy.

The sequences come from peripheral blood mononuclear cells (PBMCs), collected at new diagnosis, from a patient treated with antithyroid drugs. The receptor source for this set is a woman between 25 and 40 years old with Graves disease. Donor details come from another sample of the same person, matched by shared clones.

In this sample, this clonotype turned up many times. V is TRBV12-5 and J is TRBJ2-5; D is possibly TRBD2 (5 bases). The CDR3 sequence is 17 residues long. Looked up from germline, CDR1 is LGHNT and CDR2 is FRNRAP. V dropped 1 base and J dropped 1 base, with 16 bases sitting between them. DNA of the CDR3: TGTGCTAGTGGTTTGGCCACTTCCAGCGGCCTCCAAGAGACCCAGTACTTC. It specifies CASGLATSSGLQETQYF.

This clonotype was observed many times. This chain uses TRBV24-1 with TRBJ2-2, with 12 bases that match TRBD1. The ends lost 3 bases at V and 5 bases at J; junction bases unmatched: 6. Germline V gives CDR1 KGHDR, CDR2 SFDVKD. This CDR3 contains 17 residues. CDR3 DNA sequence: TGTGCCACCAGTGATGCCGGGACAGGGGGCTTTACCGGGGAGCTGTTTTTT. This sequence encodes CATSDAGTGGFTGELFF.

In its sample, this clonotype was seen many times. V gene TRBV30 combines with J gene TRBJ1-1; D is undetermined. The CDR3 has 14 amino acids. Germline loops: CDR1 GTSNPN, CDR2 SVGIG (reference sequence). V lost 5 bases and J lost 2, with 15 bases in between. CDR3 DNA sequence: TGTGCCTGGGAAGGAGCGGTATTCAACACTGAAGCTTTCTTT. Protein product: CAWEGAVFNTEAFF.

Details on this clonotype: A much larger clone lies one base from this, so it may be a read error. This chain joins TRBV14 and TRBJ2-7; 13 nucleotides line up with TRBD2. With V trimmed by 3 bases and J by 7 bases, 12 bases remained unmatched. The CDR3 has 17 residues. Germline loops: CDR1 SGHDN, CDR2 FVKESK. The CDR3 bases are TGTGCCAGCAGCCAGACTAGCGGGAGGTTAGGAAACAATGAGCAGTACTTC. Translated: CASSQTSGRLGNNEQYF.

In the case of this clonotype: This may arise from a read error, as a much more abundant clone is one base away. The chain carries TRBV10-1 and TRBJ2-1, with a weak D call TRBD2 (6 bases). This CDR3 is built from 18 residues. V was pared by 3 bases and J by 0 bases, with 18 bases between. The V gene's germline CDR1 is WNHNN and CDR2 SYGVQD (reference sequence). CDR3 amino acids: CASSDGFIADGSYNEQFF. CDR3 nucleotide sequence: TGCGCCAGCAGTGATGGGTTTATAGCGGATGGCTCCTACAATGAGCAGTTCTTC.

The table lists this clonotype with many counts. This chain links TRBV4-1 with TRBJ2-5; D is undetermined. This CDR3 contains 15 residues. Trimming took off 4 bases at V and 1 base at J, with 13 bases between the two ends. Germline V lookup: CDR1 MGHRA, CDR2 YSYEKL. The CDR3 DNA follows: TGCGCCAGCAGCCTGCAGACCGGGCGCCAAGAGACCCAGTACTTC. Its protein is CASSLQTGRQETQYF.

This clonotype has a handful of counts. V is TRBV6-2 or TRBV6-3 and J is TRBJ1-5, with TRBD1 matching over 7 bases. The CDR3 length is 16 residues. V was clipped by 1 base and J by 0 bases; unmatched bases: 3. Germline CDR1 MNHEY, CDR2 SVGEGT. Here the CDR3 DNA reads TGTGCCAGCAGTTACTTGTGGGACAGTAGCAATCAGCCCCAGCATTTT. Amino acids: CASSYLWDSSNQPQHF.

This clonotype was counted many times. The chain employs TRBV30 and TRBJ2-1, with a weak D call TRBD1 (5 bases). Germline V gene sequence: CDR1 GTSNPN, CDR2 SVGIG (reference sequence). The CDR3 is made up of 13 amino acids. V was trimmed by 0 bases and J by 10 bases, leaving 13 bases between them. The CDR3 loop is CAWSVQSPGEQFF. The CDR3 bases are TGTGCCTGGAGTGTACAGTCCCCAGGGGAGCAGTTCTTC.

This clonotype was recorded only once. One junction end disagrees with the germline gene, perhaps due to a read error. V usage is TRBV5-1 and J usage is TRBJ2-1; no firm D call. Germline values: CDR1 SGHRS, CDR2 YFSETQ. The CDR3 is 16 amino acids. The CDR3, as DNA: TGTGCCAGCAGCTCCCAAGAAGCGAGTTCCTACAATGAGCAGTTCTTC. The encoded protein is CASSSQEASSYNEQFF.

This clonotype was observed many times. This rearrangement joins TRBV12-5 to TRBJ1-1; weak D call: TRBD1 (5 bases). Germline CDR1 reads LGHNT; CDR2 reads FRNRAP. This CDR3 spans 14 amino acids. V was cut by 1 base and J by 10 bases, with 16 bases left in between. CDR3 amino acids: CASGLDKGRGGAFF. The CDR3 DNA follows: TGTGCTAGTGGTTTGGACAAGGGGCGCGGCGGAGCTTTCTTT.

This chain uses TRBV6-1 with TRBJ2-2, with D tentatively TRBD2 (7 bases). Trimming took off 6 bases at V and 7 bases at J, with 12 bases between the two ends. CDR3 length: 13 amino acids. Per germline, CDR1 MNHNS and CDR2 SASEGT. The CDR3 protein is CASRGGGGGELFF. In DNA form, the CDR3 reads TGTGCCAGCAGAGGAGGGGGGGGCGGGGAGCTGTTTTTT.

To note about this clonotype: Only one base separates this from a far larger clonotype, so it likely reflects a read error. The V gene is TRBV11-2, the J gene TRBJ2-5; TRBD2 aligns across 10 bases. CDR1 is SGHAT, CDR2 FQNNGV, per germline. This CDR3 region has 16 residues. Trimming cost V 1 base and J 11 bases; bases outside gene matches: 13. The CDR3 sequence: CASSLATSGNYNEQYF. As DNA, the CDR3 is TGTGCCAGCAGCTTAGCTACTAGCGGGAACTACAATGAGCAGTACTTC.

This clonotype was recorded many times. J is TRBJ2-2 and V is TRBV11-3, with TRBD2 matching 14 bases. V was clipped by 3 bases and J by 7 bases; unmatched bases: 4. The CDR3 runs to 16 residues. Per the germline V gene, CDR1 is SGHNT and CDR2 is YENEEA. The CDR3 is CASSLGLAGAGGELFF. The CDR3 DNA follows: TGTGCCAGCAGCTTGGGACTAGCGGGAGCCGGCGGGGAGCTGTTTTTT.

V usage is TRBV27 and J usage is TRBJ2-3, with 9 bases aligning to TRBD2. CDR3 size: 16 residues. CDR1 and CDR2 from the germline V gene are MNHEY and SMNVEV (reference sequence). V was clipped by 4 bases and J by 8 bases; unmatched bases: 13. CDR3 protein: CASSSIQRGAYGTQYF. The CDR3, as DNA: TGTGCCAGCAGTTCGATCCAGCGGGGGGCCTACGGTACGCAGTATTTT.

This clonotype was observed at least ten times. V is TRBV28 and J is TRBJ2-7, with 9 bases identical to TRBD1. The J segment lost 5 bases and the V segment lost 4 bases, leaving 0 bases of the junction unmatched. Germline CDR1 MDHEN, CDR2 SYDVKM. This CDR3 contains 12 residues. The CDR3 sequence is CASSWDRDEQYF. In DNA form, the CDR3 reads TGTGCCAGCAGTTGGGACAGGGACGAGCAGTACTTC. The variable domain in full, completed from reference TRBV28 and TRBJ2-7, reads DVKVTQSSRYLVKRTGEKVFLECVQDMDHENMFWYRQDPGLGLRLIYFSYDVKMKEKGDIPEGYSVSREKKERFSLILESASTNQTSMYLCASSWDRDEQYFGPGTRLTVT.

This clonotype was seen repeatedly, ten times or more. V gene TRBV5-1 combines with J gene TRBJ1-5; the D gene is possibly TRBD1 (5 bases). The CDR3 covers 14 residues. V dropped 0 bases and J dropped 3 bases, with 7 bases sitting between them. Germline values: CDR1 SGHRS, CDR2 YFSETQ. CDR3 in amino acids: CASSLGQINQPQHF. CDR3 nucleotide sequence: TGCGCCAGCAGCTTGGGACAGATCAATCAGCCCCAGCATTTT.

This clonotype was counted at least ten times. The chain joins TRBV20-1 to TRBJ2-7; D unclear. The CDR3 is 14 residues long. V was clipped by 6 bases and J by 5 bases, with 20 bases between them. Germline V CDR1 and CDR2: DFQATT, SNEGSKA (reference sequence). CDR3 protein: CSAPPGARYDEQYF. In nucleotides, the CDR3 is TGCAGTGCCCCACCGGGCGCTAGGTACGACGAGCAGTACTTC.

On this clonotype itself: It may be a read error: a sequence one base away is much more abundant. This chain links TRBV20-1 with TRBJ1-6; TRBD1 matches 7 bases. Germline lookup yields CDR1 DFQATT and CDR2 SNEGSKA (reference sequence). This CDR3 spans 14 amino acids. CDR3 sequence (DNA): TGCAGTGCCTCGCCCGGGACAGCTAATTCACTCCTCCACTTT. Protein product: CSASPGTANSLLHF.

The chain is built from TRBV4-1 and TRBJ2-7; 9 positions match TRBD1. Germline V gene data show CDR1 as MGHRA and CDR2 as YSYEKL. The CDR3 consists of 16 residues. V trimming: 1 base; J trimming: 4 bases; junction bases outside the gene matches: 8. CDR3 residues: CASSQGWDRVLYEQYF. The CDR3 DNA is TGCGCCAGCAGCCAAGGATGGGACAGGGTTCTGTACGAGCAGTACTTC.

Points on this clonotype: This may arise from a read error, as a much more abundant clone is one base away. The rearrangement links TRBV5-6 to TRBJ2-3; D uncertain. The CDR3 has 12 amino acids. Germline loops: CDR1 SGHDT, CDR2 YYEEEE. The chain's CDR3 is CAGSLFADTQYF. As DNA, the CDR3 is TGTGCCGGCAGCTTGTTTGCAGATACGCAGTATTTT.

Many counts were recorded for this clonotype. The CDR3 DNA sequence: TGTGCCAGCAGCTTAGCGAGGGGGAAGCAGTTCTTC. Its translation: CASSLARGKQFF. The chain carries TRBV7-9 and TRBJ2-1, with D possibly TRBD1 on 6 matching bases. CDR1 is SEHNR, CDR2 FQNEAQ, per germline (reference sequence). The V end lost 0 bases, the J end lost 11 bases, and 8 bases lay between the germline ends. This CDR3 spans 12 amino acids.

This clonotype was observed a few times. The chain is built from TRBV4-1 and TRBJ2-3; 7 bases are a match to TRBD1. The CDR3 spans 17 residues. Germline loops: CDR1 MGHRA, CDR2 YSYEKL. V lost 0 bases and J lost 3; bases outside the gene matches: 9. The CDR3 DNA is TGCGCCAGCAGCCAAGATCCGGAGACAGGGATTACAGATACGCAGTATTTT. Translated: CASSQDPETGITDTQYF.

There are many counts of this clonotype. This chain links TRBV18 with TRBJ1-5; a possible D gene is TRBD1 (5 bases). This CDR3 is built from 16 residues. The V gene's germline CDR1 is KGHSH and CDR2 LQKENI. V was shortened by 3 bases and J by 0 bases, with 12 bases between the two germline ends. CDR3 nucleotide sequence: TGTGCCAGCTCACCCCCTAGGGGTAGTAGCAATCAGCCCCAGCATTTT. It codes for CASSPPRGSSNQPQHF. Based on the CDR3 plus reference TRBV18 and TRBJ1-5, the full variable domain is NAGVMQNPRHLVRRRGQEARLRCSPMKGHSHVYWYRQLPEEGLKFMVYLQKENIIDESGMPKERFSAEFPKEGPSILRIQQVVRGDSAAYFCASSPPRGSSNQPQHFGDGTRLSIL.

This clonotype was seen ten or more times. The chain carries TRBV28 and TRBJ1-2; 7 bases line up with TRBD1. The V and J ends lost 5 bases and 4 bases, in that order; junction bases with no gene match: 10. The germline V gene encodes CDR1 MDHEN and CDR2 SYDVKM. This CDR3 has 15 amino acids. For the CDR3, the DNA is TGTGCCAGCAGTCCACGTGGTGGACAGGTCTATGGCTACACCTTC. Translation: CASSPRGGQVYGYTF.

This clonotype has ten or more counts. The gene calls are TRBV29-1 and TRBJ1-1, with 8 bases aligning to TRBD1. The CDR3 totals 13 residues. With V trimmed by 4 bases and J by 5 bases, 6 bases remained unmatched. CDR1 SQVTM and CDR2 ANQGSEA come from the germline V gene. CDR3 bases: TGCAGCGTTGGGCGACAGGGGAGGACTGAAGCTTTCTTT. Its translation is CSVGRQGRTEAFF.

This chain uses TRBV5-6 with TRBJ2-7, with 11 bases lining up with TRBD2. The germline V gene encodes CDR1 SGHDT and CDR2 YYEEEE. The V segment lost 1 base and the J segment 4 bases; nucleotides outside the gene matches: 7. CDR3 length: 16 residues. The CDR3, as DNA: TGTGCCAGCAGCTTGACGGGACTAGCGGACAGATACGAGCAGTACTTC. Translation: CASSLTGLADRYEQYF. Based on the CDR3 plus reference TRBV5-6 and TRBJ2-7, the full variable domain is DAGVTQSPTHLIKTRGQQVTLRCSPKSGHDTVSWYQQALGQGPQFIFQYYEEEERQRGNFPDRFSGHQFPNYSSELNVNALLLGDSALYLCASSLTGLADRYEQYFGPGTRLTVT.

Ten or more counts support this clonotype. V is TRBV6-5 and J is TRBJ1-5, with D perhaps matching TRBD1 (6 bases). There are 15 residues in the CDR3. Germline values: CDR1 MNHEY, CDR2 SVGAGI. The ends were cut back, 0 bases at V and 5 bases at J, with 11 bases in the middle. CDR3 residues: CASSYSYRVDQPQHF. The CDR3, as DNA: TGTGCCAGCAGTTACTCGTACAGGGTTGATCAGCCCCAGCATTTT.

This clonotype was seen many times. This chain uses TRBV11-2 with TRBJ2-1, with 13 bases lining up with TRBD2. This CDR3 is built from 16 residues. The ends lost 5 bases at V and 6 bases at J; junction bases unmatched: 7. The germline gives CDR1 SGHAT, CDR2 FQNNGV. The CDR3 nucleotides read TGTGCCAGCAGCCCCCGGACTAGCGGGAGATTCAATGAGCAGTTCTTC. Protein sequence: CASSPRTSGRFNEQFF.

This sequence joins TRBV5-1 and TRBJ2-2; 7 nucleotides align to TRBD1. CDR3 length: 15 amino acids. CDR1 is SGHRS and CDR2 is YFSETQ in the germline V gene. The junction had 9 bases not matched to a gene; V was cut back by 5 bases and J by 5 bases. The CDR3 loop reads CASRLGQTITGELFF. CDR3 nucleotides: TGCGCCAGCAGGCTGGGACAGACTATAACCGGGGAGCTGTTTTTT.